The rows below give T cell receptor beta chains drawn from one sample of a study of PD-1 blockade in classical Hodgkin lymphoma. TCRdb's copy holds only in-frame clones and misses some; the assay was immunoSEQ multiplex PCR. In the table there are roughly 31,000 clones, about 89% of which are singletons. Sequencing was performed on CD4+ T cells from blood. Every receptor here comes from a human donor with classical Hodgkin lymphoma. The CDR3 runs from the conserved cysteine through the conserved F or W. A D gene is named only where the DNA matches it firmly. A clone size is listed for some rows: how often the clone was seen (once, few, many), or a class if it is expanded.

abundance	v_gene	j_gene	d_gene	CDR3nt	CDR3aa
-	TRBV5-1	TRBJ2-5	-	TGCGCCAGCAGCTTGGTTCTAGCCCAAGAGACCCAGTACTTC	CASSLVLAQETQYF
once	TRBV7-2	TRBJ2-7	-	TGTGCCAGCAGCTTAGCGGTAGGGTACGAGCAGTACTTC	CASSLAVGYEQYF
-	TRBV7-2	TRBJ1-2	-	TGTGCCAGCAGCTTAGGAGGGACCTATGGCTACACCTTC	CASSLGGTYGYTF
-	TRBV19	TRBJ2-2	-	TGTGCCAGTAGTGCGGTAGGGATGAACACCGGGGAGCTGTTTTTT	CASSAVGMNTGELFF
once	TRBV10-3	TRBJ2-1	TRBD2	TGTGCCATCAGTGGGCGGGAGGCCTACAATGAGCAGTTCTTC	CAISGREAYNEQFF
-	TRBV9	TRBJ2-1	TRBD2	TGTGCCAGCAGCTTGCTTAGACTAGCGGGAGGGGGCGATGAGCAGTTCTTC	CASSLLRLAGGGDEQFF
-	TRBV10-3	TRBJ2-3	TRBD2	TGTGCCATCAGTGGACTAGCGGCTAGCACAGATACGCAGTATTTT	CAISGLAASTDTQYF
-	TRBV6-1	TRBJ1-2	-	TGTGCCAGCAGTGAAAGCCGGTCCATCTATGGCTACACCTTC	CASSESRSIYGYTF
-	TRBV28	TRBJ1-2	TRBD1	TGTGCCAGCAGTACAACCAGGACAGGGAGGAGCGGCTACACCTTC	CASSTTRTGRSGYTF
-	TRBV7-9	TRBJ1-3	-	TGTGCCAGCAGCTTAGCTGGGGGACATGGAAACACCATATATTTT	CASSLAGGHGNTIYF
-	TRBV7-3	TRBJ2-3	TRBD2	TGTGCCAGCAGCCCAAGCCTAGCGGGAGCCAGAGATACGCAGTATTTT	CASSPSLAGARDTQYF
-	TRBV6-1	TRBJ2-3	-	TGTGCCAGCAGTGCAAAGTCCAGGTCCCTCTATACGCAGTATTTT	CASSAKSRSLYTQYF
few	TRBV4-3	TRBJ2-1	-	TGCGCCAGCAGCCAATCAGAGAACCACAATGAGCAGTTCTTC	CASSQSENHNEQFF
-	TRBV19	TRBJ2-6	TRBD2	TGTGCCAGTAGTTTCCGGACTAGCGGTAACTCTGGGGCCAACGTCCTGACTTTC	CASSFRTSGNSGANVLTF
-	TRBV4-3	TRBJ2-2	-	TGCGCCAGCAGCCTGAACCAGGGGAGTTACACCGGGGAGCTGTTTTTT	CASSLNQGSYTGELFF
-	TRBV19	TRBJ1-5	TRBD1	TGTGCCAGTAGTGCGGACAGGTCAGCCAGGCAGCCCCAGCATTTT	CASSADRSARQPQHF
-	TRBV4-1	TRBJ1-3	-	TGCGCCAGCAGCCAAGAGGGTTATGGAAACACCATATATTTT	CASSQEGYGNTIYF
-	TRBV7-9	TRBJ1-1	TRBD1	TGTGCCAGCAGCGTACAGGGGGCGACTGAAGCTTTCTTT	CASSVQGATEAFF
once	TRBV5-4	TRBJ2-3	-	TGTGCCAGCAGAACCGGGACCCCAACTAGCACAGATACGCAGTATTTT	CASRTGTPTSTDTQYF
-	TRBV30	TRBJ2-2	-	TGTGCCTGGAGTGTAACAGGGAACGGGGAGCTGTTTTTT	CAWSVTGNGELFF
-	TRBV28	TRBJ2-7	TRBD1	TGTGCCAGCAGACTACAGGGGTACGAGCAGTACTTC	CASRLQGYEQYF
-	TRBV27	TRBJ1-2	-	TGTGCCAGCAGAGGACTCCAAATCTATGGCTACACCTTC	CASRGLQIYGYTF
-	TRBV5-1	TRBJ1-2	TRBD1	TGCGCCAGCAGCTTGGACGGGACAGGATATGGCTACACCTTC	CASSLDGTGYGYTF
-	TRBV5-4	TRBJ1-6	-	TGTGCCAGCAGCTTGGATGGGGATTCACCCCTCCACTTT	CASSLDGDSPLHF
once	TRBV7-2	TRBJ2-1	TRBD1	TGTGCCAGCAACAGACAGGGATCCTACAATGAGCAGTTCTTC	CASNRQGSYNEQFF
few	TRBV9	TRBJ2-3	TRBD2	TGTGCCAGCAGCGTCCTCGCGACTAGCGGGCGCACAGATACGCAGTATTTT	CASSVLATSGRTDTQYF
-	TRBV18	TRBJ2-3	TRBD2	TGTGCCAGCTCAAGGACTAGCGGGATTGGTGATACGCAGTATTTT	CASSRTSGIGDTQYF
-	TRBV29-1	TRBJ1-1	TRBD1	TGCAGCGTCTTGAGGGGGCAGACTGAAGCTTTCTTT	CSVLRGQTEAFF
-	TRBV30	TRBJ2-3	-	TGTGCCTGGAGCGCAGGGACTTCAAATACGCAGTATTTT	CAWSAGTSNTQYF
-	TRBV5-4	TRBJ2-6	-	TGTGCCAGCAGCTTCCTTGGGGCCAACGTCCTGACTTTC	CASSFLGANVLTF
few	TRBV7-3	TRBJ2-7	-	TGTGCCAGCAGAGAGGGACCAGGTGAAGGCTACGAGCAGTACTTC	CASREGPGEGYEQYF
-	TRBV7-9	TRBJ2-3	-	TGTGCCAGCAGCTTAGTAAACCAGCCGGCAGATACGCAGTATTTT	CASSLVNQPADTQYF
-	TRBV19	TRBJ2-7	-	TGTGCCAGTAGTATAGACCCGGGGTCTTACGAGCAGTACTTC	CASSIDPGSYEQYF
-	TRBV5-8	TRBJ2-2	-	TGTGCCAGCAGCTTGGGACTCGTTACCGGGGAGCTGTTTTTT	CASSLGLVTGELFF
-	TRBV5-5	TRBJ2-7	TRBD1	TGTGCCAGCAGTACGACAGGGGACTACGAGCAGTACTTC	CASSTTGDYEQYF